This is a list of T cell receptor beta chains from one sample in a study of response to subunit inactivated influenza vaccine. One entry per CDR3 protein results from TCRdb running MiXCR on the RT-PCR reads. This table has 200,000 to 250,000 distinct CDR3 sequences, approximately 12% appearing once. This sample comprised non-naive T cells sorted from PBMCs, obtained less than 15 days before vaccination. The receptors shown here come from a man aged 50-59 years who received an inactivated influenza vaccine. CDR3s include the opening cysteine and the closing phenylalanine or tryptophan. A D gene is named only where the DNA matches it firmly. Clone size is given for some rows only: seen once, a few or many times, or a class if the clone is expanded.

abundance	d_gene	v_gene	j_gene	CDR3nt	CDR3aa
few	-	TRBV7-3	TRBJ2-5	TGTGCCAGCACCCCCGAGGGGAACCAAGAGACCCAGTACTTC	CASTPEGNQETQYF
-	-	TRBV28	TRBJ2-7	TGTGCCAGCAGTGCCCCTAGGAACTACGAGCAGTACTTC	CASSAPRNYEQYF
few	TRBD1	TRBV2	TRBJ2-2	TGTGCCAGCAGCCTAACAGGGGGCAGTTTCACCGGGGAGCTGTTTTTT	CASSLTGGSFTGELFF
-	TRBD1	TRBV28	TRBJ2-4	TGTGCCAGCAGTGGACCCGGGGACAGGAAAAACATTCAGTACTTC	CASSGPGDRKNIQYF
-	TRBD2	TRBV6-2/TRBV6-3	TRBJ2-4	TGTGCCAGCAGGCCCGGGGGACTAGCGGGAGTATGGGACATTCAGTACTTC	CASRPGGLAGVWDIQYF
few	-	TRBV15	TRBJ1-3	TGTGCCACCAGCAGGGCCGCACCCAGCTCTGGAAACACCATATATTTT	CATSRAAPSSGNTIYF
-	-	TRBV28	TRBJ2-7	TGTGCCAGCGGGGGGTCGGCAGAAGTTTACGAGCAGTACTTC	CASGGSAEVYEQYF
many	-	TRBV5-1	TRBJ2-7	TGCGCCAGCAGCTTGGTCCCGACAGCCTCCTACGAGCAGTACTTC	CASSLVPTASYEQYF
few	TRBD2	TRBV9	TRBJ2-7	TGTGCCAGCAGCGTATCTAGCGGGAGCTCCTACGAGCAGTACTTC	CASSVSSGSSYEQYF
-	TRBD2	TRBV9	TRBJ2-1	TGTGCCAGCAGCGATGTACCGGGACTAGCGGATTCCTACAATGAGCAGTTCTTC	CASSDVPGLADSYNEQFF
few	TRBD2	TRBV6-1	TRBJ2-3	TGTGCCAGCAGACCGGGACTAGCGGCCACGGGTACGCAGTATTTT	CASRPGLAATGTQYF
many	TRBD1	TRBV4-2	TRBJ1-5	TGTGCCAGCAGCCAGGATCGACAGGGGGCGAGCAATCAGCCCCAGCATTTT	CASSQDRQGASNQPQHF
-	-	TRBV4-1	TRBJ2-3	TGCGCCAGCAGCCAAACAGGTGCTAACACAGATACGCAGTATTTT	CASSQTGANTDTQYF
-	TRBD1	TRBV6-2/TRBV6-3	TRBJ2-3	TGTGCCAGCAACCGGGACAGGTCCACAGATACGCAGTATTTT	CASNRDRSTDTQYF
-	-	TRBV6-1	TRBJ1-4	TGTGCCAGCAGTGAAATGGGGCCCTGGAAGGAACTGTTTTTT	CASSEMGPWKELFF
-	TRBD2	TRBV25-1	TRBJ2-7	TGTGCCAGCAGTGAGGGGGTAGCGGGTGCCTACGAGCAGTACTTC	CASSEGVAGAYEQYF